Below are 24 T cell receptor beta chains sequenced from a single sample in a study of vaccination and CD4 T cells after COVID-19. Stated treatment: approximately 11-day PBMC culture with coronavirus spike peptide pools or control peptides (ViraFEST assay). Samples of CD4+ T cells were obtained from the unexposed donor before the COVID-19 pandemic (2011-2018). Their antigen targets remain unknown. Cultured CD4+ T-cell DNA underwent Oncomine TCR Beta short-read sequencing. Each CDR3 protein is one row after TCRdb ran MiXCR on the PCR reads. The table records more than 2,000 distinct CDR3 sequences, about 21% of them present only once. Sequencing was carried out using CD4+ T cells from blood, cultured in vitro. These receptors were obtained from a human donor in good health.

This sequence joins TRBV14 and TRBJ2-7, with D perhaps matching TRBD1 or TRBD2 (6 bases each). CDR1 and CDR2 (germline): SGHDN, FVKESK. The V end was cut by 3 bases, the J end by 0 bases, with 15 bases between. CDR3 length: 16 residues. CDR3 coding DNA: TGTGCCAGCAGCCAGAGGCTGGGGGGCTCCTCCTACGAGCAGTACTTC. Amino acid sequence: CASSQRLGGSSYEQYF. Full variable domain (missing parts from reference TRBV14 and TRBJ2-7): EAGVTQFPSHSVIEKGQTVTLRCDPISGHDNLYWYRRVMGKEIKFLLHFVKESKQDESGMPNNRFLAERTGGTYSTLKVQPAELEDSGVYFCASSQRLGGSSYEQYFGPGTRLTVT.

This chain links TRBV20-1 with TRBJ2-3, with 9 bases fitting TRBD1. This CDR3 comprises 16 residues. Looked up from germline, CDR1 is DFQATT and CDR2 is SNEGSKA (reference sequence). Trimming removed 5 bases from V and 1 base from J; junction bases left unmatched: 10. CDR3 sequence reads: CSAEPHRGQGTDTQYF. CDR3 coding DNA: TGCAGTGCTGAACCCCACAGGGGGCAGGGCACAGATACGCAGTATTTT.

The V call is TRBV7-9, the J call TRBJ2-7; 7 positions agree with TRBD2. Germline V gene data show CDR1 as SEHNR and CDR2 as FQNEAQ (reference sequence). After removal of 5 bases from V and 4 bases from J, the junction contained 5 bases not matched to a gene. The CDR3 length is 13 residues. As DNA, the CDR3 is TGTGCCAGCAGCCGGCGGGAGTCTTACGAGCAGTACTTC. Encoded protein: CASSRRESYEQYF.

This clonotype counts as medium-sized (0.01 to 0.1%). This rearrangement joins TRBV15 to TRBJ1-5, with a weak D call TRBD1 (5 bases). Trimming left V 4 bases short and J 0 bases short, with 7 bases between. This CDR3 has 14 residues. Per germline, CDR1 LNHNV and CDR2 YYDKDF (reference sequence). The CDR3 DNA reads as TGTGCCACCAGCACGGGGGTTAGCAATCAGCCCCAGCATTTT. Amino acid sequence: CATSTGVSNQPQHF.

About this clonotype itself: An end of the junction differs from the germline gene, which may be a read error. The chain recombines TRBV24-1 with TRBJ1-5, with 10 bases matching TRBD1. The CDR3 is 18 residues long. CDR1 KGHDR and CDR2 SFDVKD come from the germline V gene. The CDR3 region is CATSDGQGGRENNQLQHF. CDR3 DNA sequence: TGTGCCACCAGTGACGGACAGGGGGGCCGGGAGAACAATCAGCTCCAGCATTTT.

V is TRBV2 and J is TRBJ2-4; D is perhaps TRBD2 (6 bases). This CDR3 comprises 12 residues. Deletions cut 11 bases from V and 4 bases from J, with 12 bases between. Germline CDR1 is SNHLY and CDR2 is FYNNEI. In DNA, the CDR3 is TGTGCCGGGGGGTCAGAGAAAAACATTCAGTACTTC. Its protein product is CAGGSEKNIQYF. Full variable domain (rest looked up from reference TRBV2 and TRBJ2-4): EPEVTQTPSHQVTQMGQEVILRCVPISNHLYFYWYRQILGQKVEFLVSFYNNEISEKSEIFDDQFSVERPDGSNFTLKIRSTKLEDSAMYFCAGGSEKNIQYFGAGTRLSVL.

In this sample, this clonotype turned up a few times. The V call is TRBV18, the J call TRBJ2-5, with TRBD1 identical over 10 bases. CDR1 is KGHSH and CDR2 is LQKENI in the germline V gene. The J segment lost 3 bases and the V segment lost 8 bases, leaving 6 bases of the junction unmatched. The CDR3 totals 14 residues. The CDR3: CASQTGTGEETQYF. CDR3 DNA sequence: TGTGCCAGCCAAACCGGGACAGGGGAAGAGACCCAGTACTTC.

This clonotype was observed a single time. This chain connects TRBV2 to TRBJ2-3, with a possible D match to TRBD2 (6 bases). Trimming pared 7 bases from V and 2 bases from J, leaving 16 bases between. Germline V CDR1 and CDR2: SNHLY, FYNNEI. CDR3 length: 15 amino acids. The CDR3 DNA reads TGTGCCAGCATTAGGGTCGGGGGATTCACAGATACGCAGTATTTT. Translated, it gives CASIRVGGFTDTQYF.

The gene calls are TRBV6-1 and TRBJ2-7; D not certain. V lost 3 bases and J 3 bases, leaving 12 bases between the germline ends. Germline V gene lookup returns CDR1 MNHNS and CDR2 SASEGT. This CDR3 contains 14 residues. The CDR3 coding sequence is TGTGCCAGCAGTGAGCTTCTGGGTTACTACGAGCAGTACTTC. Its protein product is CASSELLGYYEQYF.

This sequence joins TRBV20-1 and TRBJ2-5; 9 bases fit TRBD2. This CDR3 is built from 18 residues. Germline V gene data show CDR1 as DFQATT and CDR2 as SNEGSKA (reference sequence). Trimming removed 8 bases from V and 4 bases from J; junction bases left unmatched: 23. In nucleotides, the CDR3 is TGCAGTCCGCTAGTGTTGGTTTTGCGGGAGGGGGAAGGAGAGACCCAGTACTTC. This encodes CSPLVLVLREGEGETQYF.

The chain combines TRBV7-9 with TRBJ1-1; a weak D match, TRBD1 (6 bases). V gave up 5 bases and J gave up 1 base, with 11 bases separating them. The length of the CDR3 is 14 residues. Looked up from germline, CDR1 is SEHNR and CDR2 is FQNEAQ (reference sequence). DNA of the CDR3: TGTGCCAGCAGCCCAGGGGCCACGAACACTGAAGCTTTCTTT. Its translation is CASSPGATNTEAFF.

This chain connects TRBV28 to TRBJ1-1, with D unclear. This CDR3 comprises 12 residues. Germline values: CDR1 MDHEN, CDR2 SYDVKM. The V end lost 2 bases, the J end lost 11 bases, and 12 bases lay between the germline ends. The CDR3, as DNA: TGTGCCAGCAGTTTAAAGGAGTCAAGGGCTTTCTTT. Protein: CASSLKESRAFF.

This clonotype has only a few counts. The genes are TRBV10-3 and TRBJ2-1; 8 bases align to TRBD1. V shed 4 bases, J shed 0 bases, and the junction held 11 bases outside the gene matches. Germline lookup yields CDR1 ENHRY and CDR2 SYGVKD. The length of the CDR3 is 18 residues. The CDR3 bases are TGTGCCATCAGTGCGGGAACGGGACAGGACAGCTCCTACAATGAGCAGTTCTTC. The encoded protein is CAISAGTGQDSSYNEQFF.

The genes are TRBV5-1 and TRBJ2-5; possible D gene TRBD1, 5 bases. Trimming removed 0 bases from V and 4 bases from J, with 10 bases in between. Germline V gives CDR1 SGHRS, CDR2 YFSETQ. This CDR3 comprises 14 residues. In nucleotides, the CDR3 is TGCGCCAGCAGCTTGGGTCAGGGTGGAGAGACCCAGTACTTC. Translating gives CASSLGQGGETQYF.

This clonotype has a single count. The CDR3 nucleotides read TGTGCCAGCAGCCCCCGGGGGGACACTGAAGCTTTCTTT. Translated, it gives CASSPRGDTEAFF. The chain couples TRBV5-5 to TRBJ1-1; D perhaps matches TRBD1 (5 bases). The V end was cut by 4 bases, the J end by 3 bases, with 10 bases between. This CDR3 has 13 residues. The germline V gene has CDR1 SGHKS and CDR2 YYEKEE (reference sequence). Using reference TRBV5-5 and TRBJ1-1 for the parts outside the CDR3, the full variable domain is DAGVTQSPTHLIKTRGQQVTLRCSPISGHKSVSWYQQVLGQGPQFIFQYYEKEERGRGNFPDRFSARQFPNYSSELNVNALLLGDSALYLCASSPRGDTEAFFGQGTRLTVV.

The chain couples TRBV19 to TRBJ2-4, with unresolved D. V shed 10 bases and J shed 0 bases, with 10 bases lying between them. Germline-derived CDR1 and CDR2 are LNHDA and SQIVND (reference sequence). CDR3 length: 13 amino acids. DNA of the CDR3: TGTGCCACCACCGATCTAGCCAAAAACATTCAGTACTTC. Translated: CATTDLAKNIQYF.

This clonotype has a handful of counts. This chain uses TRBV12-3 or TRBV12-4 with TRBJ1-5; D is possibly TRBD1 (5 bases). The CDR3 spans 15 residues. Between the trimmed V and J ends, which lost 5 bases and 0 bases, there was a span of 11 bases. The DNA for the CDR3 is TGTGCCAGCAGTACCGGGGCTCATAGCAATCAGCCCCAGCATTTT. Amino acids: CASSTGAHSNQPQHF.

Regarding this clonotype: A clone one base away is much larger, so this may be a read error. V is TRBV15 and J is TRBJ2-5, with 12 bases matching TRBD2. Trimming removed 5 bases from V and 6 bases from J; junction bases left unmatched: 1. The CDR3 covers 13 residues. CDR1 LNHNV and CDR2 YYDKDF come from the germline V gene (reference sequence). The DNA of the CDR3 is TGTGCCACCAGCGGACTAGCGGGAAAGACCCAGTACTTC. Encoded protein: CATSGLAGKTQYF. Based on the CDR3 plus reference TRBV15 and TRBJ2-5, the full variable domain is DAMVIQNPRYQVTQFGKPVTLSCSQTLNHNVMYWYQQKSSQAPKLLFHYYDKDFNNEADTPDNFQSRRPNTSFCFLDIRSPGLGDTAMYLCATSGLAGKTQYFGPGTRLLVL.

The chain recombines TRBV12-3 or TRBV12-4 with TRBJ2-2; D is possibly TRBD2 (5 bases). Trimming removed 7 bases at V and 2 bases at J, with 14 bases between. The CDR3 contains 15 residues. CDR3 residues: CASTPSGINTGELFF. CDR3 coding DNA: TGTGCCAGCACCCCTTCCGGGATTAACACCGGGGAGCTGTTTTTT.

This clonotype was counted a few times. The V and J genes are TRBV19 and TRBJ2-1; D possibly uses TRBD1 or TRBD2 (5 bases each). In germline, CDR1 is LNHDA, CDR2 SQIVND (reference sequence). This CDR3 has 13 amino acids. V dropped 5 bases and J dropped 14 bases, with 19 bases sitting between them. This CDR3 is CASSARDLPREFF. In nucleotides, the CDR3 is TGTGCCAGTAGTGCCCGGGACCTCCCTCGGGAGTTCTTC.

This clonotype was seen more than once but under ten times. This chain joins TRBV20-1 and TRBJ1-2; D might be TRBD1 (6 bases). With 5 bases removed from V and 4 bases from J, the gap between germline ends came to 23 bases. Per germline, CDR1 DFQATT and CDR2 SNEGSKA (reference sequence). This CDR3 region has 16 residues. The CDR3 DNA is TGCAGTGCTCCTCCGGGGGGGGGCCCAAACACCTATGGCTACACCTTC. Protein: CSAPPGGGPNTYGYTF.

V gene TRBV7-2 combines with J gene TRBJ1-4; D uncertain. Germline values: CDR1 SGHTA, CDR2 FQGNSA. CDR3 length: 14 residues. V lost 0 bases and J 8 bases, leaving 10 bases between the germline ends. CDR3 residues: CASSLASSGEKLFF. The CDR3 DNA reads TGTGCCAGCAGCTTAGCTTCAAGCGGAGAAAAACTGTTTTTT.

This chain uses TRBV5-1 with TRBJ1-3; TRBD1 matches 7 bases. The CDR3 runs 16 residues. Germline CDR1 reads SGHRS; CDR2 reads YFSETQ. The junction had 7 bases not matched to a gene; V was cut back by 4 bases and J by 0 bases. Here the CDR3 DNA reads TGCGCCAGCAGCCCCTCGGGACAGACCTCTGGAAACACCATATATTTT. Protein: CASSPSGQTSGNTIYF.

The rearrangement links TRBV12-3 or TRBV12-4 to TRBJ2-5, with TRBD2 as a possible D gene (7 bases). Trimming pared 6 bases from V and 5 bases from J, leaving 19 bases between. The CDR3 covers 15 residues. CDR3 sequence reads: CASSRGLGGGETQYF. The CDR3 bases are TGTGCCAGCAGCCGAGGACTAGGGGGTGGGGAGACCCAGTACTTC.